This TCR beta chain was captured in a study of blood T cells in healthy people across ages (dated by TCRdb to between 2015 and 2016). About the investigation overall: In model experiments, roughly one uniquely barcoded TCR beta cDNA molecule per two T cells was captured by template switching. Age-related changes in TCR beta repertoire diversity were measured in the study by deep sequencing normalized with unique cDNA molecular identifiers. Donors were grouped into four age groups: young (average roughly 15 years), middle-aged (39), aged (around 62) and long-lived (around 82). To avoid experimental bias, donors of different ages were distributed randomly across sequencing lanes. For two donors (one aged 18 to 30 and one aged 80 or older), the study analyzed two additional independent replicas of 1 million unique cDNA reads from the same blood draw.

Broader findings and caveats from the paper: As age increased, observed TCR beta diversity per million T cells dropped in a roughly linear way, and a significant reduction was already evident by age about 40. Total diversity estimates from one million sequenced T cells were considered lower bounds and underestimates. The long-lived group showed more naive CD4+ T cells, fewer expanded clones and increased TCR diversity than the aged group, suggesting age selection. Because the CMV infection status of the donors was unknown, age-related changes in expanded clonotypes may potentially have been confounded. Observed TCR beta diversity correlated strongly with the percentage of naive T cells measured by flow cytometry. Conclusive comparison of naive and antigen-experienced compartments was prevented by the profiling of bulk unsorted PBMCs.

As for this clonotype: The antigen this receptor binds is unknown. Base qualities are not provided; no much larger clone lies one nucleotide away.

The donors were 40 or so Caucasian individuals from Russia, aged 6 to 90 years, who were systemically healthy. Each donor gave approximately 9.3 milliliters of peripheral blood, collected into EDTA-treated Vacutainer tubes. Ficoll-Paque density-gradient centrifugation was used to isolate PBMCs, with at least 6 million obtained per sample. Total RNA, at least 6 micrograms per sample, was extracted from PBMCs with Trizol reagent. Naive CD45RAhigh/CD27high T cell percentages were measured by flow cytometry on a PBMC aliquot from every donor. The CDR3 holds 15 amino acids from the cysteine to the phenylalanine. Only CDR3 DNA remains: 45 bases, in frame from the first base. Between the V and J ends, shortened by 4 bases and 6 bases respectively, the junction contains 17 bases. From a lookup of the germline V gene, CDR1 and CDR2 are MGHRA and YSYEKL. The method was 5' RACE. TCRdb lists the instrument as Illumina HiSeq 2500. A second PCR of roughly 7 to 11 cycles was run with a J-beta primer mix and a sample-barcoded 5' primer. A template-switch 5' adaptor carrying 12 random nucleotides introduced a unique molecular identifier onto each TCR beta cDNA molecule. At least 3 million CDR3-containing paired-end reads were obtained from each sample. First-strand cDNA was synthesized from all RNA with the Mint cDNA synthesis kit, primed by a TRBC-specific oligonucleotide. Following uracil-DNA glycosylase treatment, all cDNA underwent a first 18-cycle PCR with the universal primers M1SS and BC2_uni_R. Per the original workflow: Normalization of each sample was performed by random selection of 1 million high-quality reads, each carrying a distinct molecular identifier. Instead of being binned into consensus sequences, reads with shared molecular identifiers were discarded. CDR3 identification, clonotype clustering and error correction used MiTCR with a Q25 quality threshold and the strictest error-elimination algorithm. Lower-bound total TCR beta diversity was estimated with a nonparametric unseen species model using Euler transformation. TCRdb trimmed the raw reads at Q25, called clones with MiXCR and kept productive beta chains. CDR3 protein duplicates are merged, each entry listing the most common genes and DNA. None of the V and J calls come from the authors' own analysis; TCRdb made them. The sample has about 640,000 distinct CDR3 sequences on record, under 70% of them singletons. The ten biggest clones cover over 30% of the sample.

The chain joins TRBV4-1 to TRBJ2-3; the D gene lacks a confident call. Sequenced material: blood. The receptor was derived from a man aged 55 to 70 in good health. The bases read TGCGCCAGCAGCCTAAGGGAAAGCCACCAGGATACGCAGTATTTT. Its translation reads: CASSLRESHQDTQYF.